This TCR beta chain was obtained from a study of T cell responses to AZD1222 COVID-19 vaccine. General study findings and limits: White British ancestry dominated among donors, who included more females, and clonal diversity was possibly underestimated. Across the whole spike, CD4 TCRs peaked at regions 160-218 and 743-854.

Germline lookup yields CDR1 SGHTA and CDR2 FQGNSA. The V and J ends lost 4 bases and 2 bases respectively, with 12 bases between them. This CDR3 has 14 residues. A single count supports this clone. The antigen remains unidentified. Sequencing was performed with immunoSEQ multiplex PCR; in TCRdb, only in-frame clones are kept and a portion is missing. Seen here are some 150,000 clones, approximately 88% observed once, and the top ten hold around 4.4%. Pooling covered second doses at about 4 or about 12 weeks. The chain uses TRBV7-2 and TRBJ2-7, with D unclear. The sequence derives from an adult who received the AZD1222 COVID-19 vaccine. The input for sequencing was peripheral blood, taken 28 days after the second AZD1222 dose. The DNA for the CDR3 is TGTGCCAGCAGCTCACCCGGGCTCCCCTACGAGCAGTACTTC. Protein: CASSSPGLPYEQYF.